The 26 T cell receptor beta chains below come from one sample, sequenced in a study of tumor and adjacent non-tumor tissue in lung cancer. This sample's RNA came from whole unsorted tissue. Three rounds of nested PCR, following a modified ARM-PCR protocol, produced the TCRbeta library. TCRdb passed the multiplex PCR reads through MiXCR, listing each CDR3 protein once. The sample carries approximately 79,000 distinct CDR3 sequences, approximately 57% recorded once. What was sequenced was lung tumor tissue. All receptors come from a man aged 70 or older with non-small cell lung cancer.

For this clonotype: Given a much more abundant clone one base away, this may be a read error. This rearrangement joins TRBV7-8 to TRBJ1-4; D call uncertain. V lost 5 bases and J lost 8, with 9 bases in between. CDR3 length equals 12 residues. CDR1 and CDR2 (germline): SGHVS, FQNEAQ. CDR3 in amino acids: CASSLSREKLFF. The CDR3, as DNA: TGTGCCAGCAGCCTATCTCGGGAAAAACTGTTTTTT.

Comment on this clonotype: Compared with germline, one end of the junction differs, possibly owing to a read error. The chain couples TRBV5-5 to TRBJ2-4; no reliable D call. This CDR3 spans 11 amino acids. Germline lookup yields CDR1 SGHKS and CDR2 YYEKEE (reference sequence). The CDR3 nucleotides are TGTGTCAGCAGCCCTGGTAACATTCAATACTTC. Translated, it gives CVSSPGNIQYF.

On this clonotype itself: One junction end disagrees with the germline gene, perhaps due to a read error. CDR3 sequence reads: CVSSNRGGGSYEQYF. The CDR3 nucleotides are TGTGTCAGCAGCAACCGGGGAGGGGGCTCCTACGAGCAGTATTTC. The genes are TRBV5-6 and TRBJ2-7; the D gene could be TRBD1 or TRBD2 (7 bases each). Germline CDR1 and CDR2: SGHDT and YYEEEE. This CDR3 is 15 amino acids long.

The chain combines TRBV6-1 with TRBJ1-1; the D is unclear. Germline V lookup: CDR1 MNHNS, CDR2 SASEGT. The CDR3 spans 15 residues. V lost 6 bases, J lost 4 bases, and 18 bases lay in between. DNA of the CDR3: TGTGCCAGCAGCACCCTGAGGGCCGCAGGCACTGAAGCTTTCTTT. Its translation: CASSTLRAAGTEAFF.

On this clonotype: One end of the junction fails to match germline, which may point to a read error. The rearrangement uses TRBV11-2 and TRBJ2-3, with TRBD2 matching over 8 bases. CDR3 size: 15 residues. Germline V gives CDR1 SGHAT, CDR2 FQNNGV. The CDR3 nucleotides are TGTACCAGTAGCTTACTAGCGGTCAACACAGATACGCAGTATTTT. Protein: CTSSLLAVNTDTQYF.

To note about this clonotype: This may be a read error: a much more frequent sequence differs by one nucleotide. The V gene is TRBV29-1, the J gene TRBJ2-3, with TRBD2 matching over 8 bases. CDR1 and CDR2 from the germline V gene are SQVTM and ANQGSEA. This CDR3 spans 14 amino acids. CDR3 amino acids: CGVNGGGLTDTQYF. The CDR3 nucleotides are TGCGGCGTTAATGGCGGGGGGCTCACAGATACGCAGTATTTT.

As to this clonotype: This may be a read error, as it is one base from a much larger clone. This chain joins TRBV5-4 and TRBJ2-2; TRBD1 matches at 7 bases. The CDR3 sequence is 15 residues long. The germline gives CDR1 SGHNT, CDR2 YYREEE (reference sequence). With V trimmed by 1 base and J by 6 bases, 6 bases remained unmatched. The CDR3 region is CASSLRQGRAGELFF. The CDR3 nucleotides read TGTGCCAGCAGCTTGAGACAGGGAAGGGCCGGGGAGCTGTTTTTT.

Worth noting for this clonotype: Given a much more abundant clone one base away, this may be a read error. V usage is TRBV4-2 and J usage is TRBJ1-5; the D gene could be TRBD1 or TRBD2 (5 bases each). The J call may not be correct, given that the DNA end is closer to TRBJ2-3. This CDR3 region has 15 residues. Germline CDR1 is LGHNA and CDR2 is YNFKEQ. The CDR3 spells CASSQEVRGWQPQYF. CDR3 sequence (DNA): TGTGCCAGCAGCCAAGAGGTCCGGGGCTGGCAGCCCCAGTATTTT.

This rearrangement joins TRBV24-1 to TRBJ2-5, with 8 nucleotides matching TRBD2. Looked up from germline, CDR1 is KGHDR and CDR2 is SFDVKD. The CDR3 is made up of 12 amino acids. Germline trimming cut 4 bases from V and 14 bases from J; bases unmatched to any gene: 8. This CDR3 reads CATSEAGTRLYF. CDR3 bases: TGTGCCACCAGTGAGGCTGGGACTAGATTATACTTC.

Note on this clonotype: One junction end disagrees with the germline gene, perhaps due to a read error. V and J are TRBV6-6 and TRBJ1-5; no reliable D call. The germline CDR1 and CDR2 sequences are MNHNY and SVGAGI (reference sequence). The CDR3 has 13 amino acids. In DNA, the CDR3 is TGTACCAGCAGCCCAAATAGTAATCAGCCCCAGCATTTT. It specifies CTSSPNSNQPQHF.

To note about this clonotype: A much larger clone lies a single base off, so this may be a read error. This chain links TRBV12-3 or TRBV12-4 with TRBJ1-5; TRBD1 might be the D (5 bases). Trimming removed 7 bases from V and 0 bases from J, with 13 bases in between. The CDR3 totals 15 residues. The CDR3 here is CASTGSFYSNQPQHF. CDR3 in DNA: TGTGCCAGCACAGGGTCCTTTTATAGCAATCAGCCCCAGCATTTT.

This clonotype has a handful of counts. This may stem from a read error, because a much larger clone lies one nucleotide away. The V and J genes are TRBV13 and TRBJ2-2; D gene ambiguous. Germline CDR1 PRHDT, CDR2 FYEKMQ (reference sequence). This CDR3 is 12 amino acids long. The ends were cut back, 5 bases at V and 4 bases at J, with 5 bases in the middle. CDR3: CASSHLTGELFF. CDR3 coding DNA: TGTGCCAGCAGCCACCTCACCGGGGAGCTGTTTTTT.

Note on this clonotype: The junction and the germline gene differ at one end; a read error may be behind it. The chain recombines TRBV9 with TRBJ2-7; 10 bases fit TRBD1. CDR3 length equals 14 residues. Germline V gene lookup returns CDR1 SGDLS and CDR2 YYNGEE. CDR3 nucleotides: TGTACCAGCAGCGTAGAAGGGACAGGGGATGAGCAATACTTC. It translates to CTSSVEGTGDEQYF.

Turning to this clonotype: Possible read error: a much larger clone is one base away. This chain joins TRBV28 and TRBJ2-7, with D possibly being TRBD2 (6 bases). The V gene's germline CDR1 is MDHEN and CDR2 SYDVKM. The length of the CDR3 is 13 residues. The DNA of the CDR3 is TGTGACAGCGGGCGTTCTCCCAGTTACGAGCAGTACTTC. This gives the protein CDSGRSPSYEQYF.

The genes are TRBV28 and TRBJ1-1; 7 bases are shared with TRBD1. This CDR3 has 11 amino acids. Germline CDR1 and CDR2: MDHEN and SYDVKM. J was trimmed by 5 bases and V by 11 bases; bases with no gene match: 5. The CDR3 here is CAGLTGTEAFF. CDR3 in DNA: TGTGCCGGATTGACAGGGACTGAAGCTTTCTTT.

The chain links TRBV25-1 to TRBJ2-6; no clear D gene. Germline V gives CDR1 MGHDK, CDR2 SYGVNS. The CDR3 totals 14 residues. V was pared by 7 bases and J by 3 bases, with 10 bases between. CDR3 nucleotides: TGTGCCAGCAATGCCCTCAGTGGGGCCAACGTCCTGACTTTC. Protein product: CASNALSGANVLTF.

Turning to this clonotype: The conserved final phenylalanine or tryptophan is absent from the CDR3, which likely points to a read error. J is TRBJ2-2 and V is TRBV6-5, with TRBD1 matching 8 bases. This CDR3 is built from 14 residues. V shed 5 bases, J shed 10 bases, and the junction held 9 bases outside the gene matches. Germline V lookup: CDR1 MNHEY, CDR2 SVGAGI. The DNA for the CDR3 is TGTGCCAGCAGTGTGCAGGGGGCCGCCGTGGAGCTGTTTCTT. Amino acid sequence: CASSVQGAAVELFL.

With respect to this clonotype: A junction end diverges from the germline sequence, so it may reflect a read error. This chain joins TRBV11-1 and TRBJ2-5, with 9 bases that match TRBD1. Germline V gene lookup returns CDR1 SGHAT and CDR2 FQDESV (reference sequence). This CDR3 comprises 15 residues. The CDR3 loop is CTSSPRDRVFETQCF. CDR3 sequence (DNA): TGTACGAGCAGCCCCCGGGACAGGGTTTTTGAGACCCAGTGCTTC.

This clonotype has a count of ten or more. The chain couples TRBV6-1 to TRBJ2-7; 10 bases are shared with TRBD2. V was pared by 3 bases and J by 4 bases, with 3 bases of the junction left unmatched. The V gene's germline CDR1 is MNHNS and CDR2 SASEGT. CDR3 length equals 14 residues. The CDR3 DNA follows: TGTGCCAGCAGTGATCCGGGACTAGCGTACGAGCAGTACTTC. Residues: CASSDPGLAYEQYF.

On this clonotype itself: Possible read error: a much larger clone is one base away. V and J are TRBV13 and TRBJ1-1; D is undetermined. This CDR3 has 14 residues. Germline loops: CDR1 PRHDT, CDR2 FYEKMQ (reference sequence). V lost 6 bases and J lost 4, with 15 bases in between. The CDR3 DNA reads as TGTGCCAGCAGAAGCTTCAGACCGGGCACTGAAGCTTTCTTT. It specifies CASRSFRPGTEAFF. Based on the CDR3 plus reference TRBV13 and TRBJ1-1, the full variable domain is AAGVIQSPRHLIKEKRETATLKCYPIPRHDTVYWYQQGPGQDPQFLISFYEKMQSDKGSIPDRFSAQQFSDYHSELNMSSLELGDSALYFCASRSFRPGTEAFFGQGTRLTVV.

On this clonotype itself: Its ends do not fully match the called genes, so a read error is possible. The chain couples TRBV11-1 to TRBJ2-7; tentative D call: TRBD1 (6 bases). Germline V lookup: CDR1 SGHAT, CDR2 FQDESV (reference sequence). The CDR3 contains 15 residues. The chain's CDR3 is CDSSFRQASSYEQYF. CDR3 nucleotides: TGCGACAGCAGCTTCCGACAGGCGAGCTCCTACGAGCAGTACTTC.

Regarding this clonotype: The junction does not match germline at one end; this may be a read error. The CDR3 reads CASSLDATASSYELYF. CDR3 DNA: TGCGCCAGCAGCTTGGATGCGACAGCCTCATCCTACGAGCTGTACTTC. This chain connects TRBV5-1 to TRBJ2-7; possible D gene TRBD1, 5 bases. CDR1 is SGHRS and CDR2 is YFSETQ in the germline V gene. This CDR3 has 16 residues.

This clonotype was observed a handful of times. This may come from a read error, since a much larger clone is one base off. V usage is TRBV4-2 and J usage is TRBJ1-4, with 9 nucleotides matching TRBD1. V was pared by 0 bases and J by 7 bases, with 9 bases of the junction left unmatched. CDR1 and CDR2 (germline): LGHNA, YNFKEQ. The CDR3 extends over 17 amino acids. As DNA, the CDR3 is TGTGCCAGCAGCCAAGATCGGAAACAGGGGGCTAGTGAAAAACTGTTTTTT. It translates to CASSQDRKQGASEKLFF.

With regard to this clonotype: One end of the junction does not line up with germline, which may come from a read error. The rearrangement links TRBV12-3 or TRBV12-4 to TRBJ2-7; D is unclear. The J call may be mistaken, given a closer DNA end match to TRBJ2-1. This CDR3 has 12 residues. The CDR3 nucleotides read TGTACCAGCAGCCCGACATACTACGAGCAGTTCTTC. Translated, it gives CTSSPTYYEQFF.

As for this clonotype: The junction departs from the called germline gene at one end, perhaps through a read error. The rearrangement links TRBV11-2 to TRBJ2-5; weak D call: TRBD1 (6 bases). The CDR3 covers 14 residues. Germline-derived CDR1 and CDR2 are SGHAT and FQNNGV. The CDR3 nucleotides are TGCGCTAGCAGCCCTAGACAGGCGAAAGTGACCCAGTACTTC. Translated, it gives CASSPRQAKVTQYF.

The rearrangement joins TRBV6-6 to TRBJ2-2; 8 positions agree with TRBD2. The germline V gene encodes CDR1 MNHNY and CDR2 SVGAGI (reference sequence). J gave up 8 bases and V 6 bases, and 11 bases lay outside the gene matches. The CDR3 is made up of 15 amino acids. CDR3 sequence: CASRRGLGDSGELFF. CDR3 bases: TGTGCCAGCAGACGGGGACTAGGGGACTCTGGGGAGCTGTTTTTT.